This is a list of T cell receptor beta chains from one sample in a study of technical replicates of blood from several donors. Assay: immunoSEQ multiplex PCR; the TCRdb copy retains only in-frame clones and omits some. The data contain 55,000 to 80,000 clones, just under 97% of them seen just once; the ten biggest clones take up approximately 0.2%. Input material: T cells isolated from PBMCs. Receptors were obtained from a human donor in good health. The CDR3 runs from the conserved cysteine through the conserved F or W. Size values are once, few and many counts, or a class for expanded clones, and some rows have none.

clone_size	v_call	j_call	cdr3_aa
NA	TRBV19	TRBJ1-2	CASSTRQGRFVGYTF
NA	TRBV7-6	TRBJ2-7	CASSSGTGEYEQYF
NA	TRBV11-3	TRBJ2-7	CASSVYRGGSSYEQYF
once	TRBV29-1	TRBJ2-3	CSVLPGLATDTQYF
NA	TRBV4-1	TRBJ1-4	CASRRTGDEKLFF
NA	TRBV10-3	TRBJ2-7	CAISEPPSGSPYEQYF
NA	TRBV7-9	TRBJ2-7	CASSTGLAGDKQYF
NA	TRBV10-3	TRBJ2-7	CAISESSFYEQYF
NA	TRBV4-2	TRBJ2-1	CASSLTGSSYNEQFF
NA	TRBV5-1	TRBJ1-5	CASSYRGDQPQHF
NA	TRBV12-5	TRBJ2-1	CASGLGLTGEQFF
NA	TRBV6-6	TRBJ1-1	CASSDRASNTEAFF
NA	TRBV5-1	TRBJ1-6	CASSLGQSDSPLHF